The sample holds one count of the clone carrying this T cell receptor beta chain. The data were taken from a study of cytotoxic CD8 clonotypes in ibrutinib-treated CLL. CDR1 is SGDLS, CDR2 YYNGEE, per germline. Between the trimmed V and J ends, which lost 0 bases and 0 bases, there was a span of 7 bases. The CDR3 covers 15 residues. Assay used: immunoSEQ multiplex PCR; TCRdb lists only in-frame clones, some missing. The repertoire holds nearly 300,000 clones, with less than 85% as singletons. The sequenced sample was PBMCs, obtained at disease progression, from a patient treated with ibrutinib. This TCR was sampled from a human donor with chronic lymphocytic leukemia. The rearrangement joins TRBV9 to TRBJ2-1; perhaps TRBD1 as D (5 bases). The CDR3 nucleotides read TGTGCCAGCAGCGTAGAGGGGCACTCCTACAATGAGCAGTTCTTC. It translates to CASSVEGHSYNEQFF.